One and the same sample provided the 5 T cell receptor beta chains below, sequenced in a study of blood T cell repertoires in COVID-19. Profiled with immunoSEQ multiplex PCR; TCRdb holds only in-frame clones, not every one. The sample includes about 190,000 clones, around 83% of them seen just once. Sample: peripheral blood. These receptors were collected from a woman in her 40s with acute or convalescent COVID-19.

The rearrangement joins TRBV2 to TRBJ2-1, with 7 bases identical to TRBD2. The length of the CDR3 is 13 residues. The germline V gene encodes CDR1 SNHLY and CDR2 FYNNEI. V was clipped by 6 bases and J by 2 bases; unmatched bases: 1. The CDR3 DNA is TGTGCCAGCAGGGCGGGGGCCTACAATGAGCAGTTCTTC. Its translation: CASRAGAYNEQFF.

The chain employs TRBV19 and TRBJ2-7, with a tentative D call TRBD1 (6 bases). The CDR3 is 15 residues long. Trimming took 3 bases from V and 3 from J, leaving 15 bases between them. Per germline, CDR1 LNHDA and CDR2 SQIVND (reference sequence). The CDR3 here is CASSISETGSYEQYF. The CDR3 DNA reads TGTGCCAGTAGTATCTCCGAGACAGGCAGCTACGAGCAGTACTTC. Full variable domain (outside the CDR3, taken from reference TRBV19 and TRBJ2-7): DGGITQSPKYLFRKEGQNVTLSCEQNLNHDAMYWYRQDPGQGLRLIYYSQIVNDFQKGDIAEGYSVSREKKESFPLTVTSAQKNPTAFYLCASSISETGSYEQYFGPGTRLTVT.

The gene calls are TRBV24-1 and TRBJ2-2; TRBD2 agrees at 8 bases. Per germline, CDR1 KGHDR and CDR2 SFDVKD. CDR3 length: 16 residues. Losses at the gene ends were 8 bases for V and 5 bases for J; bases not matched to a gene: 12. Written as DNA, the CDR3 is TGTGCCACCAATGAGGCGGGAGGACCATGGACCGGGGAGCTGTTTTTT. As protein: CATNEAGGPWTGELFF.

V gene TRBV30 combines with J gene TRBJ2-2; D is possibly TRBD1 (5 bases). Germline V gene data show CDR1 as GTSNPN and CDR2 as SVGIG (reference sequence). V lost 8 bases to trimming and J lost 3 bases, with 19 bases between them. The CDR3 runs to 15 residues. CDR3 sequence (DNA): TGTGCCGGGTCTAGGTTTCGACAGCACACCGGGGAGCTGTTTTTT. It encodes CAGSRFRQHTGELFF.

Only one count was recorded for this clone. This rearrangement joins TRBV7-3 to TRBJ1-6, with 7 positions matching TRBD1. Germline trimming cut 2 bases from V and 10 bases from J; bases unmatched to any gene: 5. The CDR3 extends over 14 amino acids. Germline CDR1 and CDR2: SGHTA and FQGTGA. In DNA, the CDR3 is TGTGCCAGCAGCTTAGCAGGGGGGAAGTCACCCCTCCACTTT. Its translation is CASSLAGGKSPLHF.